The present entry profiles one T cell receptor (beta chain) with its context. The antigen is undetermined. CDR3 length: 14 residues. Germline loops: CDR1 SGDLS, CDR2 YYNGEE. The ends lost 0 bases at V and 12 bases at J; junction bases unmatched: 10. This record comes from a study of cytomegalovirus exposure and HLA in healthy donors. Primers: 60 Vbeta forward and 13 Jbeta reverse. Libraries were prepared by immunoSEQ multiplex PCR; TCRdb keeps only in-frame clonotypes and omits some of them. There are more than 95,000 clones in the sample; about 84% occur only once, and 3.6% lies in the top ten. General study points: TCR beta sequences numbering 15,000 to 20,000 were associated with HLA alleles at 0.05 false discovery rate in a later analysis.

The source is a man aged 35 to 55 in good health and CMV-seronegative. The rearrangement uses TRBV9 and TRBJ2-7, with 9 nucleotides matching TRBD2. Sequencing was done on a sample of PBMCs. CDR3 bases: TGTGCCAGCAGCGTAGAAGGGGGGCTAGCGGGGATGTACTTC. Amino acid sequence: CASSVEGGLAGMYF.